The 5 T cell receptor beta chains listed next were all sequenced from one sample in a study of T cell repertoires in cytomegalovirus infection. TCRdb reprocessed the reads via MiXCR and lists one record per CDR3 protein. Of 300,000 to 400,000 distinct CDR3 sequences listed, more than 9% were seen once; the top ten hold around 4.1%. The sequenced sample was PBMCs. The receptor source for this set is a human donor in good health (CMV status not recorded). Some clones in this sample may be carry-over from other donors' samples.

This clonotype was detected many times. The gene calls are TRBV7-2 and TRBJ2-1, with D perhaps matching TRBD1 or TRBD2 (5 bases each). The CDR3 totals 17 residues. The germline V gene has CDR1 SGHTA and CDR2 FQGNSA. The V gene lost 1 base and the J gene lost 0 bases, with 13 bases spanning the gap. CDR3 region: CASSLVVGASSYNEQFF. CDR3 sequence (DNA): TGTGCCAGCAGCTTAGTGGTCGGGGCGAGCTCCTACAATGAGCAGTTCTTC.

The CDR3 region has the DNA TGTGCCAGCAGTTCCACAGGGTTTGGGAACACTGAAGCTTTCTTT. Translating gives CASSSTGFGNTEAFF. The genes are TRBV12-3 or TRBV12-4 and TRBJ1-1; D might be TRBD1 (6 bases). Trimming took 4 bases from V and 1 from J, leaving 13 bases between them. There are 15 residues in the CDR3.

This clonotype turned up a few times. The rearrangement joins TRBV28 to TRBJ2-3; tentatively, D is TRBD1 or TRBD2 (5 bases each). V shed 7 bases and J shed 1 base, with 9 bases lying between them. Germline V gene sequence: CDR1 MDHEN, CDR2 SYDVKM. This CDR3 spans 13 amino acids. CDR3 region: CASKVGGTDTQYF. CDR3 sequence (DNA): TGTGCCAGCAAAGTGGGGGGCACAGATACGCAGTATTTT.

The rearrangement links TRBV5-4 to TRBJ2-5, with 11 bases that match TRBD2. V dropped 5 bases and J dropped 2; count of bases not matched to a gene: 11. Germline V gives CDR1 SGHNT, CDR2 YYREEE (reference sequence). The CDR3 runs 17 residues. The CDR3 DNA sequence: TGTGCCAGCAGAACAGACGAGTCTAGCGGGGGGCAAGAGACCCAGTACTTC. Its protein product is CASRTDESSGGQETQYF.

This chain joins TRBV3-1 and TRBJ1-5; D call uncertain. V shed 9 bases and J shed 5 bases, with 14 bases lying between them. The germline gives CDR1 LGHDT, CDR2 YNNKEL (reference sequence). The CDR3 consists of 13 residues. The DNA of the CDR3 is TGTGCCAGTTCGGAGGGTAGGTATCAGCCCCAGCATTTT. Amino acids: CASSEGRYQPQHF.